The next 10 T cell receptor beta chains were all read from a single sample in a study of blood T cell repertoires in COVID-19. Profiling relied on immunoSEQ multiplex PCR, and the TCRdb table lists in-frame clones only, not all of them. The repertoire holds about 150,000 clones, with roughly 78% as singletons. Specimen: peripheral blood. The receptors were gathered from a man of 80 years or more with acute or convalescent COVID-19.

This chain connects TRBV5-4 to TRBJ1-2, with 9 bases fitting TRBD1. J gave up 7 bases and V 4 bases, and 11 bases lay outside the gene matches. The CDR3 has 15 amino acids. Germline V gene data show CDR1 as SGHNT and CDR2 as YYREEE (reference sequence). This chain's CDR3 is CASSPPQGAPVGYTF. CDR3 bases: TGTGCCAGCAGCCCCCCACAGGGGGCTCCTGTTGGCTACACCTTC.

V usage is TRBV19 and J usage is TRBJ1-2, with 8 bases aligning to TRBD1. From germline, CDR1 is LNHDA and CDR2 SQIVND (reference sequence). This CDR3 region has 17 residues. With V trimmed by 5 bases and J by 4 bases, 15 bases remained unmatched. The CDR3 coding sequence is TGTGCCAGTAGTCCCGGGACAGGAGTAACTATTACCTATGGCTACACCTTC. It specifies CASSPGTGVTITYGYTF.

This clone was seen once. The chain uses TRBV6-5 and TRBJ1-5; 7 nucleotides line up with TRBD1. Germline V gene data show CDR1 as MNHEY and CDR2 as SVGAGI. The CDR3 is 14 amino acids. V lost 6 bases and J lost 6; bases outside the gene matches: 8. The CDR3 spells CASRSGGTGQPQHF. The CDR3 DNA sequence: TGTGCCAGCAGGTCAGGGGGGACGGGTCAGCCCCAGCATTTT.

The chain is built from TRBV19 and TRBJ1-1; TRBD1 might be the D (5 bases). Trimming took 2 bases from V and 6 from J, leaving 19 bases between them. The germline V gene has CDR1 LNHDA and CDR2 SQIVND (reference sequence). The CDR3 runs 16 residues. CDR3 DNA: TGTGCCAGTAGTATACAATCGGGCAGGGTAACAGCTGAAGCTTTCTTT. Encoded protein: CASSIQSGRVTAEAFF.

Only one count was recorded for this clone. This chain connects TRBV11-3 to TRBJ2-5, with 9 bases identical to TRBD1. Germline V gene data show CDR1 as SGHNT and CDR2 as YENEEA. This CDR3 region has 16 residues. V gave up 3 bases and J gave up 5 bases; unmatched junction bases: 10. The CDR3 loop reads CASSFTPTGGLETQYF. In DNA, the CDR3 is TGTGCCAGCAGCTTCACCCCGACAGGGGGTTTGGAGACCCAGTACTTC.

This clone was detected a few times. V and J are TRBV7-9 and TRBJ2-3, with 8 positions matching TRBD1. This CDR3 is built from 14 residues. Trimming at V came to 5 bases and at J to 1 base, leaving 2 bases not matched to a gene. Germline CDR1 and CDR2: SEHNR and FQNEAQ (reference sequence). This CDR3 is CASSQDRGTDTQYF. CDR3 DNA sequence: TGTGCCAGCAGCCAGGACAGGGGCACAGATACGCAGTATTTT.

The chain uses TRBV5-6 and TRBJ2-3; 11 bases match TRBD2. The germline V gene encodes CDR1 SGHDT and CDR2 YYEEEE. V shed 3 bases, J shed 1 base, and the junction held 4 bases outside the gene matches. The CDR3 has 16 amino acids. The CDR3 sequence: CASSSPSGGRTDTQYF. CDR3 DNA sequence: TGTGCCAGCAGCTCGCCTAGCGGGGGGCGCACAGATACGCAGTATTTT.

Worth noting for this clone: Within the sample, other DNA sequences also encode this same CDR3. The chain joins TRBV14 to TRBJ1-6; a weak D match, TRBD1 (6 bases). V gave up 2 bases and J gave up 7 bases, with 6 bases separating them. CDR3 length equals 13 residues. Per the germline V gene, CDR1 is SGHDN and CDR2 is FVKESK. CDR3 sequence: CASSQTGNSPLHF. The CDR3 DNA reads as TGTGCCAGCAGCCAAACAGGGAATTCACCCCTCCACTTT.

J is TRBJ1-2 and V is TRBV11-2; tentatively, D is TRBD1 (6 bases). Germline V gene data show CDR1 as SGHAT and CDR2 as FQNNGV. The ends were cut back, 6 bases at V and 0 bases at J, with 14 bases in the middle. CDR3 length: 15 amino acids. The CDR3 protein is CASSPGGPTNYGYTF. The CDR3 DNA reads TGTGCCAGCAGTCCCGGGGGGCCCACTAACTATGGCTACACCTTC.

V gene TRBV27 combines with J gene TRBJ1-6; 8 positions agree with TRBD1. This CDR3 contains 16 residues. Germline CDR1 reads MNHEY; CDR2 reads SMNVEV (reference sequence). The V gene end was trimmed by 2 bases and the J gene end by 6 bases; junction bases not matched to a gene: 6. The CDR3 DNA reads as TGTGCCAGCAGTTTAACCGGACAGGGAGGTAATTCACCCCTCCACTTT. Translation: CASSLTGQGGNSPLHF.